This T cell receptor (beta chain) was observed in a study of Ad26.COV2.S vaccination and SARS-CoV-2 variants. Study background: Ad26.COV2.S shots went into the muscle once or twice, 56 days apart. Overall study findings and caveats: The analyses of TCR breadth and depth may have understated the size of total T cell responses.

V gave up 6 bases and J gave up 2 bases; unmatched junction bases: 4. The CDR3 spans 14 residues. CDR1 and CDR2 from the germline V gene are MDHEN and SYDVKM. Treatment here: about 20 received Ad26.COV2.S at low or high dose, single or two shots; about five received placebo; per-sample allocation not given. Sampling took place 63 days after the first vaccine or placebo injection. A note on this clone: As yet, its antigen is unknown. Other DNA sequences from this sample encode an identical CDR3 as well.

Assay used: immunoSEQ multiplex PCR; TCRdb lists only in-frame clones, some missing. Of 350,000 to 550,000 clones listed, about 88% were seen once; the top ten hold 2% to 3%. V is TRBV28 and J is TRBJ1-2, with 9 bases fitting TRBD1. The source was peripheral blood, collected in a trial of Ad26.COV2.S vaccine versus placebo. The TCR was taken from a person between 18 and 65 years old who received the Ad26.COV2.S COVID-19 vaccine or a placebo. CDR3 residues: CASSSGTGNYGYTF. In nucleotides, the CDR3 is TGTGCCAGCAGCTCCGGGACAGGGAACTATGGCTACACCTTC.